The 15 T cell receptor beta chains reported below all come from one sample, sequenced in a study of blood T cell repertoires in COVID-19 (dated by TCRdb to the early 2020s). Libraries were constructed by the immunoSEQ multiplex PCR assay. TCRdb stores this immuneACCESS table with in-frame sequences only. Part of the clones is absent; in the studies checked, under half of the shortfall reflects unresolved V genes, and no reason is known for the rest. For this sample the table gives about 300,000 clones, of which approximately 83% were detected only once. The top ten clonotypes cover 7.5% to 10% of the sample. The sequenced sample consisted of peripheral blood. The receptor set was obtained from a woman aged 45-59 years who had recovered from COVID-19.

The DNA of the CDR3 is TGTGCCAGCAGCCCGACTAGCGGGAGAGGAGAGACCCAGTACTTC. It translates to CASSPTSGRGETQYF. This chain connects TRBV5-6 to TRBJ2-5, with 12 positions matching TRBD2. The CDR3 length is 15 residues. Germline V lookup: CDR1 SGHDT, CDR2 YYEEEE. Unmatched junction bases numbered 5, after V lost 4 bases and J lost 4 bases.

The J gene is TRBJ1-1, the V gene TRBV29-1; 7 bases align to TRBD1. The ends lost 7 bases at V and 1 base at J; junction bases unmatched: 15. Per germline, CDR1 SQVTM and CDR2 ANQGSEA. This CDR3 has 16 residues. This CDR3 is CSAEDRTRYSNTEAFF. CDR3 nucleotides: TGCAGCGCCGAGGACAGGACGCGATACTCGAACACTGAAGCTTTCTTT.

This rearrangement joins TRBV6-2 or TRBV6-3 to TRBJ1-2, with TRBD1 identical over 7 bases. Trimming took 4 bases from V and 7 from J; bases not matched to a gene: 6. This CDR3 has 13 amino acids. Per germline, CDR1 MNHEY and CDR2 SVGEGT. This chain's CDR3 is CASSSRQGTGYTF. The CDR3 coding sequence is TGTGCCAGCAGTTCAAGACAGGGAACTGGCTACACCTTC.

The chain joins TRBV4-3 to TRBJ1-1, with TRBD1 as a possible D gene (5 bases). V dropped 0 bases and J dropped 0 bases, with 11 bases sitting between them. Germline-derived CDR1 and CDR2 are LGHNA and YSLEER. The CDR3 is made up of 16 amino acids. CDR3 residues: CASSQELGRVNTEAFF. CDR3 sequence (DNA): TGCGCCAGCAGCCAAGAGCTTGGCAGGGTGAACACTGAAGCTTTCTTT.

The J gene is TRBJ1-1, the V gene TRBV20-1; D gene ambiguous. Germline V lookup: CDR1 DFQATT, CDR2 SNEGSKA (reference sequence). V lost 0 bases and J 8 bases, leaving 7 bases between the germline ends. The CDR3 spans 11 residues. CDR3 coding DNA: TGCAGTGCTAGAGATGACTACGAAGCTTTCTTT. This translates into CSARDDYEAFF.

Regarding this clone: Other nucleotide sequences in the sample specify the same CDR3. V usage is TRBV19 and J usage is TRBJ2-5, with 10 nucleotides matching TRBD1. The trim removed 4 bases at V and 4 bases at J, leaving 3 bases unmatched. The CDR3 spans 14 residues. Germline loops: CDR1 LNHDA, CDR2 SQIVND (reference sequence). For the CDR3, the DNA is TGTGCCAGTAGTACGACAGGGGGCCGAGAGACCCAGTACTTC. Its translation: CASSTTGGRETQYF.

The V gene is TRBV18, the J gene TRBJ2-6, with D possibly being TRBD2 (5 bases). The germline gives CDR1 KGHSH, CDR2 LQKENI. Deletions cut 3 bases from V and 4 bases from J, with 10 bases between. The CDR3 sequence is 15 residues long. CDR3 sequence (DNA): TGTGCCAGCTCACCCGGGAACTCAGGGGCCAACGTCCTGACTTTC. Its protein is CASSPGNSGANVLTF.

This clone was counted a few times. Other DNA sequences within the sample encode an identical CDR3. V usage is TRBV27 and J usage is TRBJ2-7; TRBD1 aligns across 10 bases. The V gene's germline CDR1 is MNHEY and CDR2 SMNVEV (reference sequence). CDR3 length equals 14 residues. Trimming at V came to 3 bases and at J to 4 bases, leaving 3 bases not matched to a gene. The CDR3 spells CASSFGQGGYEQYF. The CDR3 region has the DNA TGTGCCAGCAGTTTTGGACAGGGGGGGTACGAGCAGTACTTC.

The chain employs TRBV7-3 and TRBJ2-3; 8 bases agree with TRBD2. After removal of 1 base from V and 2 bases from J, the junction contained 5 bases not matched to a gene. The CDR3 spans 16 residues. Germline V CDR1 and CDR2: SGHTA, FQGTGA. The CDR3 region has the DNA TGTGCCAGCAGCTTAAAGGCAGCGGGGGTCACAGATACGCAGTATTTT. Translation gives CASSLKAAGVTDTQYF.

This chain connects TRBV5-4 to TRBJ2-7; 12 nucleotides match TRBD2. Trimming cost V 4 bases and J 2 bases; bases outside gene matches: 4. The CDR3 spans 15 residues. CDR1 and CDR2 (germline): SGHNT, YYREEE (reference sequence). The CDR3 DNA follows: TGTGCCAGCAGCCCTAGCGGGGGGGCTCCCTACGAGCAGTACTTC. This translates into CASSPSGGAPYEQYF.

The V call is TRBV5-8, the J call TRBJ1-5; 7 bases line up with TRBD1. This CDR3 is 14 amino acids long. The ends lost 2 bases at V and 4 bases at J; junction bases unmatched: 3. Germline assignment: CDR1 SGHTS and CDR2 YDEGEE. CDR3 residues: CASSFGTDNQPQHF. The DNA for the CDR3 is TGTGCCAGCAGCTTCGGGACAGATAATCAGCCCCAGCATTTT.

The chain employs TRBV4-1 and TRBJ1-5; D is perhaps TRBD1 (6 bases). Trimming took 4 bases from V and 6 from J, leaving 16 bases between them. CDR1 and CDR2 from the germline V gene are MGHRA and YSYEKL. This CDR3 is built from 15 residues. The CDR3 nucleotides are TGCGCCAGCAGCCGTATTCCAGGGGCGGGTCAGCCCCAGCATTTT. Translation: CASSRIPGAGQPQHF.

This clone appeared once. The chain employs TRBV5-1 and TRBJ2-3; TRBD1 matches at 10 bases. Losses at the gene ends were 4 bases for V and 1 base for J; bases not matched to a gene: 6. CDR1 and CDR2 (germline): SGHRS, YFSETQ. The CDR3 spans 16 residues. The chain's CDR3 is CASSIAGTGGTDTQYF. The CDR3 nucleotides read TGCGCCAGCAGCATAGCCGGGACAGGGGGCACAGATACGCAGTATTTT.

The J gene is TRBJ1-2, the V gene TRBV11-2, with D possibly TRBD1 on 5 matching bases. Per the germline V gene, CDR1 is SGHAT and CDR2 is FQNNGV. Trimming removed 4 bases at V and 13 bases at J, with 16 bases between. This CDR3 has 12 residues. The CDR3 sequence: CASSSLGGGRTF. CDR3 sequence (DNA): TGTGCCAGCAGCTCACTCGGCGGGGGACGCACCTTC.

This sequence joins TRBV12-3 or TRBV12-4 and TRBJ2-7; a weak D match, TRBD2 (5 bases). This CDR3 is 13 amino acids long. Trimming took 3 bases from V and 0 from J, leaving 6 bases between them. In nucleotides, the CDR3 is TGTGCCAGCAGTTTCGGGGTCTCCTACGAGCAGTACTTC. Its translation is CASSFGVSYEQYF.